This TCR beta chain was sequenced for a study of blood T cell repertoires in COVID-19. Study-wide context: The analysed material was cDNA or gDNA that came from T cells, B-cell-depleted T cells, or PBMCs.

Germline CDR1 and CDR2: KGHDR and SFDVKD. The CDR3 sequence is 18 residues long. The V end lost 1 base, the J end lost 5 bases, and 22 bases lay between the germline ends. Method: immunoSEQ multiplex PCR; TCRdb's copy keeps in-frame clones and lacks some. Altogether fewer than 250,000 clones are present, just under 90% being singletons, with the ten largest covering approximately 0.9%. The age range of participants was about 18 to 89 years, with residence in roughly 25 US areas. Researchers sorted participants into cohorts using their self-reported clinical history. All exposed participants met a person with COVID-19 within 2 weeks before entering the study.

The genes are TRBV24-1 and TRBJ1-2; tentatively, D is TRBD1 (6 bases). The TCR was taken from a man over 45 who had been exposed to COVID-19. Sequencing was carried out using PBMCs or T cells enriched from blood (not recorded which). The CDR3 spells CATSDLVGTSPLGYGYTF. CDR3 nucleotide sequence: TGTGCCACCAGTGATTTAGTTGGGACATCCCCGTTAGGTTATGGCTACACCTTC.